Below, 11 T cell receptor beta chains from the same sample are listed, as sequenced in a study of glioma-infiltrating T cells after dendritic cell vaccination. Using immunoSEQ multiplex PCR, the repertoire was profiled, and TCRdb retains in-frame clones only, with some absent. The sample yields 45,000 to 55,000 clones, 85% seen once. The sample in question was blood, obtained before dendritic cell vaccination. These receptors were obtained from a human donor with glioblastoma.

The chain is built from TRBV10-2 and TRBJ1-2; TRBD1 aligns across 11 bases. CDR1 and CDR2 from the germline V gene are WSHSY and SAAADI. Losses at the gene ends were 8 bases for V and 2 bases for J; bases not matched to a gene: 4. This CDR3 contains 14 residues. As DNA, the CDR3 is TGCGCCAGCGGAAGGGACAGGGGGAACTATGGCTACACCTTC. This encodes CASGRDRGNYGYTF.

For the CDR3, the DNA is TGCGCCAGCAGCCCCACGAAAGGGGTATCGGGCGGGGAGCTGTTTTTT. This gives the protein CASSPTKGVSGGELFF. V is TRBV10-1 and J is TRBJ2-2; possible D gene TRBD1, 5 bases. Germline V gives CDR1 WNHNN, CDR2 SYGVQD (reference sequence). This CDR3 region has 16 residues. Trimming shortened V by 6 bases and J by 7 bases, and 21 bases separated the two germline ends.

This clone was detected a few times. The chain uses TRBV2 and TRBJ1-3; D is perhaps TRBD1 (6 bases). The CDR3 spans 13 residues. Germline V gene sequence: CDR1 SNHLY, CDR2 FYNNEI. V lost 4 bases and J lost 7, with 11 bases in between. CDR3 protein: CASSGGQKNTIYF. For the CDR3, the DNA is TGTGCCAGCAGTGGGGGACAAAAGAACACCATATATTTT.

A single count supports this clone. The rearrangement uses TRBV15 and TRBJ1-1, with D perhaps matching TRBD1 (6 bases). The V gene lost 5 bases and the J gene lost 4 bases, with 35 bases spanning the gap. CDR3 length equals 21 residues. Germline V gene lookup returns CDR1 LNHNV and CDR2 YYDKDF (reference sequence). The CDR3 nucleotides are TGTGCCACCAGCGGCCCATATTTTTCGACAGGAAAGGAATTGAGGGTCACTGAAGCTTTCTTT. It codes for CATSGPYFSTGKELRVTEAFF. The full variable domain, completed using reference TRBV15 and TRBJ1-1, is DAMVIQNPRYQVTQFGKPVTLSCSQTLNHNVMYWYQQKSSQAPKLLFHYYDKDFNNEADTPDNFQSRRPNTSFCFLDIRSPGLGDTAMYLCATSGPYFSTGKELRVTEAFFGQGTRLTVV.

The chain recombines TRBV11-3 with TRBJ2-6; D not resolved. The CDR3 totals 15 residues. V shed 3 bases and J shed 0 bases, with 6 bases lying between them. Per germline, CDR1 SGHNT and CDR2 YENEEA. The CDR3 bases are TGTGCCAGCAGCTTCGTAATCTCTGGGGCCAACGTCCTGACTTTC. Its translation is CASSFVISGANVLTF.

The chain employs TRBV5-6 and TRBJ2-3, with TRBD2 matching 14 bases. Germline CDR1 and CDR2: SGHDT and YYEEEE. Losses at the gene ends were 4 bases for V and 0 bases for J; bases not matched to a gene: 10. There are 19 residues in the CDR3. The CDR3 sequence is CASSRRLAGGRTSTDTQYF. The CDR3, as DNA: TGTGCCAGCAGCCGGAGACTAGCGGGGGGGAGAACTAGCACAGATACGCAGTATTTT.

The chain employs TRBV7-6 and TRBJ2-5; D is unclear. The germline gives CDR1 SGHVS, CDR2 FNYEAQ. The CDR3 has 14 residues. Trimming shortened V by 2 bases and J by 2 bases, and 9 bases separated the two germline ends. CDR3 amino acids: CASSLTVSQETQYF. The CDR3 DNA follows: TGTGCCAGCAGCTTAACAGTGTCGCAAGAGACCCAGTACTTC.

The V call is TRBV13, the J call TRBJ1-5; 10 bases align to TRBD1. The germline V gene encodes CDR1 PRHDT and CDR2 FYEKMQ (reference sequence). With V trimmed by 6 bases and J by 7 bases, 6 bases remained unmatched. The CDR3 sequence is 14 residues long. The CDR3 DNA follows: TGTGCCAGCAGACGACAGGGGGCAGAACAGCCCCAGCATTTT. Translated: CASRRQGAEQPQHF.

This chain uses TRBV6-5 with TRBJ2-5, with 7 bases that match TRBD2. Trimming at V came to 4 bases and at J to 4 bases, leaving 3 bases not matched to a gene. This CDR3 region has 13 residues. Looked up from germline, CDR1 is MNHEY and CDR2 is SVGAGI. DNA for the CDR3: TGTGCCAGCAGTTTGGGGGGGTTAGAGACCCAGTACTTC. Translation: CASSLGGLETQYF.

The chain employs TRBV18 and TRBJ2-2; D perhaps matches TRBD2 (6 bases). The germline V gene encodes CDR1 KGHSH and CDR2 LQKENI. This CDR3 comprises 15 residues. Trimming pared 8 bases from V and 5 bases from J, leaving 18 bases between. Here the CDR3 reads CASARERSNTGELFF. The CDR3 bases are TGTGCCAGCGCACGGGAGCGTAGTAATACCGGGGAGCTGTTTTTT.

The chain uses TRBV7-3 and TRBJ1-1, with D tentatively TRBD1 (6 bases). Trimming pared 5 bases from V and 6 bases from J, leaving 13 bases between. CDR1 is SGHTA, CDR2 FQGTGA, per germline. This CDR3 is 13 amino acids long. CDR3 region: CASSPQGRAEAFF. Here the CDR3 DNA reads TGTGCCAGCAGCCCCCAGGGGAGGGCTGAAGCTTTCTTT.